What follows is one TCR beta chain and its context. The data derive from a study of CD8 T cells in ankylosing spondylitis. The TCR beta libraries were generated through quantitative 5'-RACE incorporating molecular barcodes. TCRdb reprocessed the 5' RACE reads with MiXCR, giving one entry per CDR3 protein. Here the sample spans roughly 100,000 distinct CDR3 sequences, about 25% being singletons. Trimming left V 5 bases short and J 6 bases short, with 8 bases between. The germline CDR1 and CDR2 sequences are SNHLY and FYNNEI. This CDR3 has 12 residues. This clonotype was sampled from a male donor with ankylosing spondylitis. Source material: synovial fluid, either unsorted or a sorted T cell fraction (not recorded which). This chain connects TRBV2 to TRBJ2-1, with unresolved D. This chain's CDR3 is CASSYGFNEQFF. The CDR3 coding sequence is TGTGCCAGCAGTTACGGGTTCAATGAGCAGTTCTTC.